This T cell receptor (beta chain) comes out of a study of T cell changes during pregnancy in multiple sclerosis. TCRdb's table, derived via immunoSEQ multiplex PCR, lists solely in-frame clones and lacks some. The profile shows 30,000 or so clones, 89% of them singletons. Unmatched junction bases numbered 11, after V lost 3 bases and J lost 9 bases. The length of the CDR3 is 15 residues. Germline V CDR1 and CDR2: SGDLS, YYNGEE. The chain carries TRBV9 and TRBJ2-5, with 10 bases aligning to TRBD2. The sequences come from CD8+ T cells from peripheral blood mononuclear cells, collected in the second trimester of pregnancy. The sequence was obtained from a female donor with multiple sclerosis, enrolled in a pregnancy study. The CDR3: CASSEGPSGSGAQYF. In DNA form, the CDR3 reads TGTGCCAGCAGCGAAGGGCCTAGCGGGAGTGGGGCCCAGTACTTC.